These T cell receptor beta chains were read from a single sample in a study of OX40 agonist ivuxolimab in advanced cancers. TCRdb's table, derived via immunoSEQ multiplex PCR, lists solely in-frame clones and lacks some. The data show over 55,000 clones, about 83% seen once. The input for sequencing was CD4+ or CD8+ T cells sorted from blood, taken in a trial of the OX40 agonist ivuxolimab. The receptors come from an adult with an advanced solid tumor such as melanoma, head and neck, liver or kidney cancer. CDR3s include the opening cysteine and the closing phenylalanine or tryptophan. Each record gives: V gene, clone size, D gene, J gene, CDR3 protein, CDR3 DNA. A D gene is named only where the DNA matches it firmly. Size tells how often a clone was seen (once, few, many) or the class of an expanded clone, and some rows leave it out.

>TRBV4-2|.|.|TRBJ2-4
CASSQVLQFSKNIQYF
TGTGCCAGCAGCCAAGTATTGCAGTTTTCCAAAAACATTCAGTACTTC
>TRBV5-4|.|TRBD1|TRBJ1-1
CASSTRDRENTEAFF
TGTGCCAGCAGCACCCGGGACAGGGAGAACACTGAAGCTTTCTTT
>TRBV7-2|.|TRBD1|TRBJ2-3
CASSSPGTGTDTQYF
TGTGCCAGCAGCTCCCCCGGGACAGGCACAGATACGCAGTATTTT
>TRBV27|.|.|TRBJ2-2
CASKGYPGELFF
TGTGCCAGTAAAGGGTATCCCGGGGAGCTGTTTTTT
>TRBV6-5|.|.|TRBJ2-2
CASSHYSTGELFF
TGTGCCAGCAGCCACTACAGCACCGGGGAGCTGTTTTTT
>TRBV6-4|.|.|TRBJ1-4
CASSPGGAGQEKLFF
TGTGCCAGCAGCCCCGGGGGAGCCGGTCAGGAAAAACTGTTTTTT
>TRBV30|.|TRBD1|TRBJ1-1
CAWGQGAGQAFF
TGTGCCTGGGGACAGGGGGCGGGTCAAGCTTTCTTT
>TRBV18|.|.|TRBJ2-5
CASSLLGTDYQETQYF
TGTGCCAGCTCACTACTGGGGACGGATTACCAAGAGACCCAGTACTTC
>TRBV6-6|once|.|TRBJ2-3
CASSSGTDTQYF
TGTGCCAGCAGCAGCGGCACAGATACGCAGTATTTT
>TRBV7-2|.|.|TRBJ2-1
CASSLERTWGNEQFF
TGTGCCAGCAGCTTAGAGAGGACCTGGGGCAATGAGCAGTTCTTC
>TRBV6-5|.|.|TRBJ1-2
CASSDGLRSYTF
TGTGCCAGCAGTGACGGTCTCAGGAGCTACACCTTC
>TRBV27|.|.|TRBJ2-7
CASSLEGGSNYEQYF
TGTGCCAGCAGTTTAGAGGGGGGAAGTAACTACGAGCAGTACTTC
>TRBV5-1|once|.|TRBJ1-1
CASRGGTANTEAFF
TGCGCCAGCAGAGGGGGAACAGCGAACACTGAAGCTTTCTTT
>TRBV10-2|.|.|TRBJ2-5
CASKQGGETQYF
TGCGCCAGCAAACAGGGTGGAGAGACCCAGTACTTC